The 20 T cell receptor beta chains given below trace back to one sample, sequenced in a study of cytomegalovirus exposure and HLA in healthy donors. A multiplex PCR was run with 60 Vbeta primers and 13 Jbeta primers. Profiled with immunoSEQ multiplex PCR; TCRdb holds only in-frame clones, not every one. The sample includes around 180,000 clones, approximately 80% of them seen just once. The sequenced material came from PBMCs. Source of these receptors: a male donor in good health and CMV-seronegative.

This sequence joins TRBV5-1 and TRBJ2-5, with 11 bases aligning to TRBD1. With 4 bases clipped from V and 4 bases from J, the junction kept 9 bases outside the gene matches. Per germline, CDR1 SGHRS and CDR2 YFSETQ. CDR3 length: 16 amino acids. CDR3 residues: CASSRVPGTGGETQYF. CDR3 bases: TGCGCCAGCAGCCGAGTACCCGGGACAGGGGGAGAGACCCAGTACTTC.

The genes are TRBV19 and TRBJ1-6; 7 nucleotides match TRBD1. CDR1 is LNHDA, CDR2 SQIVND, per germline (reference sequence). J lost 9 bases, V lost 5 bases, and 7 bases had no gene match. The CDR3 spans 14 residues. CDR3 in DNA: TGTGCCAGTAGTGGGACAGAGGTTCGTTCACCCCTCCACTTT. Encoded protein: CASSGTEVRSPLHF.

This chain links TRBV28 with TRBJ2-4, with D maybe TRBD2 (5 bases). Germline V lookup: CDR1 MDHEN, CDR2 SYDVKM. The CDR3 consists of 15 residues. V was pared by 5 bases and J by 3 bases, with 14 bases between. The CDR3 is CASSPSGSGKNIQYF. The CDR3 DNA reads TGTGCCAGCAGTCCGTCGGGGAGTGGCAAAAACATTCAGTACTTC.

The V and J genes are TRBV9 and TRBJ1-5; D gene unclear. CDR3 size: 15 residues. The V gene's germline CDR1 is SGDLS and CDR2 YYNGEE. The V and J ends lost 0 bases and 2 bases respectively, with 9 bases between them. CDR3 sequence: CASSVGNAGNQPQHF. CDR3 coding DNA: TGTGCCAGCAGCGTAGGGAACGCGGGCAATCAGCCCCAGCATTTT.

V gene TRBV6-4 combines with J gene TRBJ2-1; TRBD2 matches 11 bases. Germline CDR1 MRHNA, CDR2 SNTAGT. This CDR3 region has 17 residues. With 4 bases clipped from V and 0 bases from J, the junction kept 5 bases outside the gene matches. This chain's CDR3 is CASSAGTSGSSYNEQFF. The CDR3 DNA follows: TGTGCCAGCAGTGCCGGGACTAGCGGTAGCTCCTACAATGAGCAGTTCTTC.

The chain has TRBV7-8 and TRBJ2-3; weak D call: TRBD2 (5 bases). V was cut by 5 bases and J by 3 bases, with 18 bases left in between. The CDR3 sequence is 16 residues long. Germline V gene data show CDR1 as SGHVS and CDR2 as FQNEAQ. The CDR3 loop is CASSHLLGRDTDTQYF. CDR3 nucleotides: TGTGCCAGCAGCCACCTTTTGGGGAGAGATACAGATACGCAGTATTTT.

This clone was picked up a small number of times. V gene TRBV9 combines with J gene TRBJ2-1; 8 nucleotides agree with TRBD2. The germline V gene encodes CDR1 SGDLS and CDR2 YYNGEE. This CDR3 has 15 residues. With 0 bases clipped from V and 2 bases from J, the junction kept 1 base outside the gene matches. The CDR3 protein is CASSVAGGTYNEQFF. CDR3 in DNA: TGTGCCAGCAGCGTAGCGGGGGGGACCTACAATGAGCAGTTCTTC.

The table lists this clone with a few counts. This sequence joins TRBV6-5 and TRBJ1-1; TRBD1 might be the D (6 bases). V was clipped by 4 bases and J by 4 bases, with 10 bases between them. Germline CDR1 and CDR2: MNHEY and SVGAGI. This CDR3 region has 13 residues. DNA of the CDR3: TGTGCCAGCAGTTTCCAGGGGAGCACTGAAGCTTTCTTT. It translates to CASSFQGSTEAFF.

The rearrangement joins TRBV5-4 to TRBJ2-7, with TRBD1 identical over 9 bases. V shed 3 bases, J shed 2 bases, and the junction held 3 bases outside the gene matches. The CDR3 is made up of 14 amino acids. Germline lookup yields CDR1 SGHNT and CDR2 YYREEE (reference sequence). Here the CDR3 reads CASSWGQGAYEQYF. Here the CDR3 DNA reads TGTGCCAGCAGCTGGGGACAGGGTGCCTACGAGCAGTACTTC.

The V gene is TRBV7-3, the J gene TRBJ1-6; D is uncertain. Germline CDR1 SGHTA, CDR2 FQGTGA. The CDR3 covers 16 residues. Trimming removed 4 bases from V and 9 bases from J, with 19 bases in between. CDR3: CASSSDSRIGVSPLHF. The CDR3, as DNA: TGTGCCAGCAGCTCGGACTCGAGGATCGGGGTTTCACCCCTCCACTTT.

This rearrangement joins TRBV5-6 to TRBJ1-1; TRBD1 aligns across 9 bases. The CDR3 has 15 residues. Losses at the gene ends were 10 bases for V and 5 bases for J; bases not matched to a gene: 15. CDR1 and CDR2 from the germline V gene are SGHDT and YYEEEE. CDR3 DNA: TGTGCCTTCCGGGACAGGGAAATTCGCGGAACTGAAGCTTTCTTT. It encodes CAFRDREIRGTEAFF.

The rearrangement joins TRBV11-3 to TRBJ1-2, with no clear D. V lost 5 bases and J 2 bases, leaving 15 bases between the germline ends. The length of the CDR3 is 15 residues. Germline lookup yields CDR1 SGHNT and CDR2 YENEEA. Written as DNA, the CDR3 is TGTGCCAGCAGCCCTGGTCAGGTTCCCAACTATGGCTACACCTTC. Its translation is CASSPGQVPNYGYTF. Using reference TRBV11-3 and TRBJ1-2 for the parts outside the CDR3, the full variable domain is EAGVVQSPRYKIIEKKQPVAFWCNPISGHNTLYWYLQNLGQGPELLIRYENEEAVDDSQLPKDRFSAERLKGVDSTLKIQPAELGDSAVYLCASSPGQVPNYGYTFGSGTRLTVV.

V usage is TRBV30 and J usage is TRBJ1-6; 7 bases map to TRBD1. The CDR3 has 14 amino acids. J gave up 4 bases and V 2 bases, and 2 bases lay outside the gene matches. Looked up from germline, CDR1 is GTSNPN and CDR2 is SVGIG (reference sequence). The CDR3 protein is CAWSPTGYNSPLHF. The CDR3 DNA follows: TGTGCCTGGAGTCCGACAGGGTATAATTCACCCCTCCACTTT.

The chain combines TRBV28 with TRBJ1-3, with TRBD1 as a possible D gene (6 bases). Deletions cut 5 bases from V and 2 bases from J, with 10 bases between. The germline CDR1 and CDR2 sequences are MDHEN and SYDVKM. This CDR3 contains 14 residues. The DNA for the CDR3 is TGTGCCAGCAGTCACCGGACAGCTGGAAACACCATATATTTT. Its protein is CASSHRTAGNTIYF.

J is TRBJ1-4 and V is TRBV2, with a tentative D call TRBD1 (5 bases). CDR3 length: 14 amino acids. Germline loops: CDR1 SNHLY, CDR2 FYNNEI. V shed 8 bases and J shed 3 bases, with 13 bases lying between them. The chain's CDR3 is CASRSGTANEKLFF. CDR3 DNA: TGTGCCAGCCGATCCGGGACTGCTAATGAAAAACTGTTTTTT.

This clone was counted a single time. The genes are TRBV5-6 and TRBJ2-4, with 8 nucleotides matching TRBD1. Germline CDR1 SGHDT, CDR2 YYEEEE. V lost 4 bases, J lost 1 base, and 4 bases stayed unmatched. The CDR3 covers 15 residues. CDR3 residues: CASSLDRGAKNIQYF. The CDR3 coding sequence is TGTGCCAGCAGCCTAGACAGGGGCGCCAAAAACATTCAGTACTTC.

V usage is TRBV2 and J usage is TRBJ2-6; no clear D. V was shortened by 3 bases and J by 0 bases, with 6 bases between the two germline ends. The CDR3 has 15 residues. CDR1 and CDR2 from the germline V gene are SNHLY and FYNNEI. CDR3 sequence: CASSDQYSGANVLTF. The CDR3 DNA follows: TGTGCCAGCAGTGACCAGTACTCTGGGGCCAACGTCCTGACTTTC.

The V and J genes are TRBV27 and TRBJ2-7, with D unclear. CDR3 length: 13 residues. From germline, CDR1 is MNHEY and CDR2 SMNVEV (reference sequence). The ends were cut back, 3 bases at V and 3 bases at J, with 9 bases in the middle. The CDR3 is CASSFGQDYEQYF. In nucleotides, the CDR3 is TGTGCCAGCAGTTTTGGGCAAGACTACGAGCAGTACTTC.

The rearrangement links TRBV9 to TRBJ2-3, with 7 bases matching TRBD2. Germline V lookup: CDR1 SGDLS, CDR2 YYNGEE. Trimming at V came to 0 bases and at J to 1 base, leaving 2 bases not matched to a gene. This CDR3 comprises 15 residues. This CDR3 is CASSVDGGGTDTQYF. DNA of the CDR3: TGTGCCAGCAGCGTAGATGGGGGGGGCACAGATACGCAGTATTTT.

This sequence joins TRBV20-1 and TRBJ1-1, with unresolved D. V was shortened by 6 bases and J by 10 bases, with 15 bases between the two germline ends. Looked up from germline, CDR1 is DFQATT and CDR2 is SNEGSKA (reference sequence). The CDR3 has 11 amino acids. CDR3 sequence: CSAIRGEVAFF. CDR3 sequence (DNA): TGCAGTGCCATTCGCGGGGAGGTAGCTTTCTTT.